The text below deals with one TCR beta chain. The antigen this receptor binds is unknown. Sequence at one end of the junction differs from germline and may be a read error. Using the deep immunoSEQ assay, multiplex PCR amplified TCR CDR3 regions from genomic DNA. Extracted genomic DNA from each cell subset was spread evenly across all wells of several immunoSEQ 96-well plates, with each plate serving as a replicate. For sorted subsets, approximately 190 ng genomic DNA, equal to 30,000 or so T cell genomes, was loaded into each replicate PCR. Purified libraries were quantified with a Qubit 3.0 fluorometer, sized on a Bioanalyzer 2100, and re-quantified with the KAPA Library Quantification kit. Every immunoSEQ 96-well plate was sequenced on a separate single-read 150-cycle Illumina NextSeq 550 flow cell. The authors' pipeline ran thus. Because the immunoSEQ output held only junctional sequences and lacked quality scores, the filtering could not match the filtering applied to full-length reads. Sequences were annotated with PyIR, a Python wrapper for IgBLAST v1.9, and V/J genes and CDR3 were assigned using IMGT germline references. Any read was removed if the V/J assignment was weak (E-value above 1e-6), the CDR3 was missing, or the read contained stop codons, out-of-frame junctions, or ambiguous translated residues. V3J clonotypes were defined as sequences sharing an identical inferred V gene, J gene, and CDR3 amino acid sequence. The percentage overlap between two repertoires was calculated by dividing the number of shared unique clonotypes by the size of the smaller repertoire. Repertoire richness was assessed with RTK rarefaction, the Chao1 estimator, and Recon v2.1 estimates of unobserved clonotypes. For all TCRbeta clonotypes obtained by the gDNA method from a few donors, generation probabilities were computed with OLGA. The immuneACCESS repertoire file appears here via TCRdb, limited to in-frame rearrangements. These files lack a portion of the clones; in checked studies, under half of the deficit traces to unresolved V genes, and the cause of the others is not known. The DNA gave D and trimming, while V, J and clone size come from that table. This sample has some 2 million clones in its table, and about 95% of those were observed once. The ten largest account for about 1.1% of the sample.

CD8 naive samples consisted of CD45RO-negative cells that were positively selected for CCR7, yielding a CD45RA+CCR7+ population without TemRA cells. The donors were healthy, HIV-negative adults who had no recently reported acute infections or vaccinations. Only Caucasian adults living in Nashville, Tennessee, USA were represented among the donors. Blood was obtained by leukapheresis, after which PBMCs were separated by Ficoll-Histopaque density gradient centrifugation and cryopreserved in liquid nitrogen vapor phase. Analytical flow cytometry was used to check the purity and quantity of each magnetically sorted T cell population. Genomic DNA was isolated from every sorted fraction and measured by UV absorbance on a Nanodrop 2000c. For CDR1 and CDR2, the germline V gene (reference sequence) lists PRHDT and FYEKMQ. From its cysteine to its phenylalanine, the CDR3 spans 15 amino acids. The only DNA kept is the CDR3, 45 bases in frame from the first base.

This record comes from a study of shared clonotypes between healthy human individuals (dated by TCRdb to 2020 to 2021). About the investigation overall: Two women and a few men aged 18 to 49 years were included in the cohort. Libraries were prepared and TCR repertoires were sequenced by different laboratories using diverse techniques, in order to increase sequencing depth and limit assay-specific biases. Between about 0.94 and 10 billion PBMCs per donor were obtained by leukapheresis. Blood TCR repertoires of roughly 5 healthy adults were deeply sequenced to estimate repertoire size and the extent of clonotype sharing between individuals. For each donor, three plates each were used for CD4 naive and CD4 memory, two plates were used for CD8 naive, and one plate was used for CD8 memory.

Here is what the overall study found, with its caveats: Even with the large sequencing depth, rarefaction of the sorted-subset datasets indicated that sequencing was incomplete. Naive subsets generally had larger estimated clonotype richness than memory subsets did. Sampling was limited to blood, and TCR repertoires in tissue likely differ from TCR repertoires in blood. Sharing across a handful of donors was observed for approximately 5% of naive CD4, 3% to 3.5% of naive CD8, roughly 2.4% of memory CD4, and around 0.44% of memory CD8 clonotypes. Pairwise subsampling led to the expectation that sequencing depth would affect the degree of clonotype sharing among donors. Higher generation probabilities were observed for clonotypes shared by all four sorted-subset donors than for non-shared clonotypes. The genetic and exposure-history diversity represented was limited by the small number of donors.

Sequencing used naive CD8+ T cells sorted from blood. Reading the label with the study, this specimen's cell subset or site is: CD45RA+CCR7+. This sequence originates from a young man in good health. The chain is made from TRBV13 and TRBJ2-5, with 12 junctional bases fitting TRBD2. The DNA sequence is given as TGTGCCAGCAGCATAGGACTAGCGGGGCAAGAGACCCAGTACTTC. Translation gives CASSIGLAGQETQYF.